This TCR beta chain was identified during a study of T cells in Graves' hyperthyroidism and ophthalmopathy. The source material, RNA transcripts, was used to amplify TCR beta CDR3 regions. HTBI primers were used for first-round RT-PCR of the TCR CDR3. Each CDR3 protein gets one entry after TCRdb re-called the multiplex PCR reads with MiXCR. The table shows hundreds of thousands of distinct CDR3 sequences, with approximately 14% occurring only once. Thyroid ultrasound, orbital computed tomography, clinical symptoms, and serum thyroxine and TRAb underpinned diagnoses. Each 10 ml fresh peripheral blood draw supplied the PBMCs. After removal of 6 bases from V and 8 bases from J, the junction contained 14 bases not matched to a gene. This CDR3 has 15 amino acids. Germline CDR1 is DFQATT and CDR2 is SNEGSKA (reference sequence). Ten or more counts support this clonotype.

The source of this sequence is a woman between 18 and 30 years old with Graves' hyperthyroidism. Sequences were obtained from blood. The genes are TRBV20-1 and TRBJ2-1, with 9 bases that match TRBD2. CDR3 DNA: TGCAGTGCAAAACAACCCGGGACTAGCAGCGATGAGCAGTTCTTC. Its protein product is CSAKQPGTSSDEQFF.